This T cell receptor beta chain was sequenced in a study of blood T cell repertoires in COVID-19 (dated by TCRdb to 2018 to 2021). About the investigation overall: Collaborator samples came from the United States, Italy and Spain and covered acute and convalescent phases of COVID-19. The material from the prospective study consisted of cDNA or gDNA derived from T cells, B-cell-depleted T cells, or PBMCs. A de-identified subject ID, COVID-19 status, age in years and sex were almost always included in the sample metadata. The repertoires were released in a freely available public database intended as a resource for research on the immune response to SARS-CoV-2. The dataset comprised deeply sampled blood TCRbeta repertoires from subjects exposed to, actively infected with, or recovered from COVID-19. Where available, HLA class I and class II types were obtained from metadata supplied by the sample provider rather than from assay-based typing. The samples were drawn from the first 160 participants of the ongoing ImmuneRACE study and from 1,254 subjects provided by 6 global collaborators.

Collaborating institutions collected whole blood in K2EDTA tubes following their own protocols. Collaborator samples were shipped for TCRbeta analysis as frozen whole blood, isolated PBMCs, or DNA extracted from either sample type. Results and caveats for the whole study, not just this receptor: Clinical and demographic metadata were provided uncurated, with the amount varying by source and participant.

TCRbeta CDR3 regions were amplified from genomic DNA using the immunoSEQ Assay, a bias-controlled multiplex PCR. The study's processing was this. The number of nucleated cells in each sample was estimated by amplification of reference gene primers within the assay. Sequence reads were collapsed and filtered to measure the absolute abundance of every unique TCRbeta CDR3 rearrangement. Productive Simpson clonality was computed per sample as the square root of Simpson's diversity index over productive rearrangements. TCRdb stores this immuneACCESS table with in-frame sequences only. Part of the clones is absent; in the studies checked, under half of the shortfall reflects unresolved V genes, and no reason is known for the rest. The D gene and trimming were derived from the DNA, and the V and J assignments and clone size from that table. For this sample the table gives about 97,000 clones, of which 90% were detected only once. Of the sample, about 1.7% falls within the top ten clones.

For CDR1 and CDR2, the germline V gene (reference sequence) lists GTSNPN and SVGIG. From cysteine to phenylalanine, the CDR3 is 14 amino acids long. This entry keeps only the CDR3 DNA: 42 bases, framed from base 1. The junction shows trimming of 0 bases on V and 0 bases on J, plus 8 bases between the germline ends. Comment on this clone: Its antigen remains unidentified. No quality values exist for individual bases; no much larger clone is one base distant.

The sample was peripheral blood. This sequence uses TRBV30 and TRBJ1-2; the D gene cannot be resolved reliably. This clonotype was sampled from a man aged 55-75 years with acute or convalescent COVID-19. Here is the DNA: TGTGCCTGGAGTGTAAACCCAGCTAACTATGGCTACACCTTC. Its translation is CAWSVNPANYGYTF.